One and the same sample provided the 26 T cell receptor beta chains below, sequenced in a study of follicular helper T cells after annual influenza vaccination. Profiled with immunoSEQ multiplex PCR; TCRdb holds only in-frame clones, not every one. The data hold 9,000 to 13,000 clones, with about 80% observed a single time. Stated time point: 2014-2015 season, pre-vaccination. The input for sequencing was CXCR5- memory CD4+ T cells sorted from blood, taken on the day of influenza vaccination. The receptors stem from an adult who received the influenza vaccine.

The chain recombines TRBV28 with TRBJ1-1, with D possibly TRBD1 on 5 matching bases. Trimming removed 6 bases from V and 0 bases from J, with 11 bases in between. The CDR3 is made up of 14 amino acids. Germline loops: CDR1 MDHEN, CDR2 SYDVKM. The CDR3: CASRRDSLNTEAFF. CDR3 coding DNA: TGTGCCAGCAGACGCGACAGTTTGAACACTGAAGCTTTCTTT.

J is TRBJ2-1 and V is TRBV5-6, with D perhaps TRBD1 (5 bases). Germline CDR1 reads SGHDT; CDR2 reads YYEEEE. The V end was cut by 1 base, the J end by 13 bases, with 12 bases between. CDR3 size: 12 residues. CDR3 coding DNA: TGTGCCAGCAGCTTGACGGCGCAGGGTCAGTTCTTC. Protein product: CASSLTAQGQFF. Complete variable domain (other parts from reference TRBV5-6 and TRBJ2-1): DAGVTQSPTHLIKTRGQQVTLRCSPKSGHDTVSWYQQALGQGPQFIFQYYEEEERQRGNFPDRFSGHQFPNYSSELNVNALLLGDSALYLCASSLTAQGQFFGPGTRLTVL.

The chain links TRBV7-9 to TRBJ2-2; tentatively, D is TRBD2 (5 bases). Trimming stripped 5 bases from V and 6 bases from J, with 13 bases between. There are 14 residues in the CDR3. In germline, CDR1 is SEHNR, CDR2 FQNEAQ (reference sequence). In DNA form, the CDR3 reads TGTGCCAGCAGCGCCGGATGGCGGGCCGGGGAGCTGTTTTTT. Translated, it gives CASSAGWRAGELFF. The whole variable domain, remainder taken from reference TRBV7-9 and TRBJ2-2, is DTGVSQNPRHKITKRGQNVTFRCDPISEHNRLYWYRQTLGQGPEFLTYFQNEAQLEKSRLLSDRFSAERPKGSFSTLEIQRTEQGDSAMYLCASSAGWRAGELFFGEGSRLTVL.

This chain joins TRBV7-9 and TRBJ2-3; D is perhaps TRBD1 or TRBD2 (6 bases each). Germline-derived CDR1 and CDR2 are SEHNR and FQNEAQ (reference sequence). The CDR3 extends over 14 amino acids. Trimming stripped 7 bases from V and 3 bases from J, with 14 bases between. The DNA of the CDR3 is TGTGCCAGCAACAACGGGGGCCCTACAGATACGCAGTATTTT. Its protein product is CASNNGGPTDTQYF.

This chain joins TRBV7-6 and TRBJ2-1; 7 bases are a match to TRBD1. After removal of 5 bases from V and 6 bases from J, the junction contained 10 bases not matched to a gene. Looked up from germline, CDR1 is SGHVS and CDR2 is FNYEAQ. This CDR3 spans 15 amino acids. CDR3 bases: TGTGCCAGCAGCAACCGATACAGGGGCGGCAATGAGCAGTTCTTC. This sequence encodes CASSNRYRGGNEQFF.

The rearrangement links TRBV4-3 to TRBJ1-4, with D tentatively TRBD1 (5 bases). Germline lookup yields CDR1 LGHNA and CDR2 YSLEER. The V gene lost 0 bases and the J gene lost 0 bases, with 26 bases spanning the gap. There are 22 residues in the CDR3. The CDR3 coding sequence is TGCGCCAGCAGCCAAGAATCGGTTAGGTCCGGACAAGAGTTTGCAACTAATGAAAAACTGTTTTTT. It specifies CASSQESVRSGQEFATNEKLFF.

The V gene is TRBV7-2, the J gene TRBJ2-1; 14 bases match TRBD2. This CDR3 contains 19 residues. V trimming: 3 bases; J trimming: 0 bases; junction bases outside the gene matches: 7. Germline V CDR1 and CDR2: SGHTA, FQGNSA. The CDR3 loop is CASSFGDGTSGSSYNEQFF. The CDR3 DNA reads TGTGCCAGCAGCTTCGGCGACGGGACTAGCGGGAGCTCCTACAATGAGCAGTTCTTC.

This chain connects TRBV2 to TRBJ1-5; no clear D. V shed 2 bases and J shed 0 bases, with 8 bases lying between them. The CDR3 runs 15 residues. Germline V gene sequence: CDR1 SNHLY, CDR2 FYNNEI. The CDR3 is CASSERVNSNQPQHF. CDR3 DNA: TGTGCCAGCAGTGAACGGGTGAATAGCAATCAGCCCCAGCATTTT.

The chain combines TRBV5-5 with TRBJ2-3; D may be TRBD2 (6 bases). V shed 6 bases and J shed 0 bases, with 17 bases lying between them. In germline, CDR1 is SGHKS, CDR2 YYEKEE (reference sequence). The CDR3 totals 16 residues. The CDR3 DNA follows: TGTGCCAGCACCCTTGGGCGCGGGGCCAGCACAGATACGCAGTATTTT. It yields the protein CASTLGRGASTDTQYF.

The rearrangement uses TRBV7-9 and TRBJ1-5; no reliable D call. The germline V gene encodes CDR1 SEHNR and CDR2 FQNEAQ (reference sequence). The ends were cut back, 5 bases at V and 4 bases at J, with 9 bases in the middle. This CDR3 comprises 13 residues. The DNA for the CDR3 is TGTGCCAGCAGCCCCGACGGGAATCAGCCCCAGCATTTT. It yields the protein CASSPDGNQPQHF.

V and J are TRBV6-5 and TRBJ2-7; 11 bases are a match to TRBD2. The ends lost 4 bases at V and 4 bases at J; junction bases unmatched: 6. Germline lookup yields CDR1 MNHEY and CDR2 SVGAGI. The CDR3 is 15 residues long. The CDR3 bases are TGTGCCAGCAGTTCTCTAGCGGGAGGTCTTTACGAGCAGTACTTC. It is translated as CASSSLAGGLYEQYF.

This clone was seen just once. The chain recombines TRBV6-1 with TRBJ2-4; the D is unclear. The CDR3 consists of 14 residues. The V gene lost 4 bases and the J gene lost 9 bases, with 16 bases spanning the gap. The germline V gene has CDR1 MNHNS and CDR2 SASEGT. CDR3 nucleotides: TGTGCCAGCAGTGCCGGACCTTCTGCGAGCATTCAGTACTTC. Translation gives CASSAGPSASIQYF.

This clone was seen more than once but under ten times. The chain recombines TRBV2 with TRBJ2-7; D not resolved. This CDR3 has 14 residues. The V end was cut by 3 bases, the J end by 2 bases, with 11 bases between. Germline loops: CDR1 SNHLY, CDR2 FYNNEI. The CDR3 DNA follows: TGTGCCAGCAGTGAGGGGTCCTTGGCCTACGAGCAGTACTTC. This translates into CASSEGSLAYEQYF.

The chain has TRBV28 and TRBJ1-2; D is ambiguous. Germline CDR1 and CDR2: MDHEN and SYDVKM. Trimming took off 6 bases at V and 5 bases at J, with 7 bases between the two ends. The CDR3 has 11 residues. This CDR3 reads CASSVAYGYTF. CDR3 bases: TGTGCCAGCAGCGTGGCTTATGGCTACACCTTC.

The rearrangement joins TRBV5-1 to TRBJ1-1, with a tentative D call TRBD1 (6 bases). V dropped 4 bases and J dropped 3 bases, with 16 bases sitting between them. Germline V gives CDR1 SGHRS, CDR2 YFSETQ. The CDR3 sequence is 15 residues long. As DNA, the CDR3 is TGCGCCAGCAGCGCAACTCAGGGGACTTACACTGAAGCTTTCTTT. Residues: CASSATQGTYTEAFF.

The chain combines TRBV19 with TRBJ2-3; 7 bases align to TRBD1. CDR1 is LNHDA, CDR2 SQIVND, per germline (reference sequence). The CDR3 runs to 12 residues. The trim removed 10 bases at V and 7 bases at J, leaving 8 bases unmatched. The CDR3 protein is CATSRGTNTQYF. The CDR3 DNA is TGTGCCACCTCCAGGGGGACGAATACGCAGTATTTT.

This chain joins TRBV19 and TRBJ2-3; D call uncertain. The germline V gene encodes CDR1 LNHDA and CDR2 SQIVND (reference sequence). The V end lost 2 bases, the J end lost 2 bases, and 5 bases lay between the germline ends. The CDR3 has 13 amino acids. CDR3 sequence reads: CASSISITDTQYF. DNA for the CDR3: TGTGCCAGTAGTATAAGTATCACAGATACGCAGTATTTT.

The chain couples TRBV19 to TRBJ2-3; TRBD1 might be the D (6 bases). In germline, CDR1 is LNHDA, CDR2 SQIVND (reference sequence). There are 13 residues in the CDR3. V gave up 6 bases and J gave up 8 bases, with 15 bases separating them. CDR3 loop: CASRPVMGATQYF. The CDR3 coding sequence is TGTGCCAGTAGGCCGGTAATGGGGGCTACGCAGTATTTT.

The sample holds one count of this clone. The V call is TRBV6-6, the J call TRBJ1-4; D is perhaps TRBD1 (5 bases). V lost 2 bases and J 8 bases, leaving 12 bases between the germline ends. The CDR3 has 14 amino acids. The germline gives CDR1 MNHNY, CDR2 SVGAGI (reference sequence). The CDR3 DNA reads TGTGCCAGCAGTTACGTGGCAGGGAACGAAAAACTGTTTTTT. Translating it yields CASSYVAGNEKLFF.

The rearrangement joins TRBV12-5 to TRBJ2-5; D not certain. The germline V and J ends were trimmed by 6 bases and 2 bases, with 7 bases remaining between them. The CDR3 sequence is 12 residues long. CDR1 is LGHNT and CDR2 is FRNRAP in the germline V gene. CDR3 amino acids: CASGTEQETQYF. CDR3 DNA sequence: TGTGCTAGTGGAACGGAGCAAGAGACCCAGTACTTC.

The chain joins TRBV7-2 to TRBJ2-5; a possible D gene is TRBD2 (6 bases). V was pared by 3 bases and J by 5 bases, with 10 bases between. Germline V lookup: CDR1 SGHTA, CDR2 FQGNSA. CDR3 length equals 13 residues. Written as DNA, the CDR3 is TGTGCCAGCAGCTTTTCTCGGGAGGAGACCCAGTACTTC. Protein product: CASSFSREETQYF.

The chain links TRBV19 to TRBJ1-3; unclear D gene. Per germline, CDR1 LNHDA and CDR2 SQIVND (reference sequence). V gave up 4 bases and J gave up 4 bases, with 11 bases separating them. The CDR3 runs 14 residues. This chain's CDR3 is CASSTVGAGNTIYF. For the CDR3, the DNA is TGTGCCAGTAGTACGGTAGGAGCAGGAAACACCATATATTTT.

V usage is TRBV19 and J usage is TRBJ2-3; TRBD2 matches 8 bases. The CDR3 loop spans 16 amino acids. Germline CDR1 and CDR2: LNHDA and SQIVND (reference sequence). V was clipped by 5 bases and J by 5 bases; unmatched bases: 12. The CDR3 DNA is TGTGCCAGTAGTTTGGGGGCTAGCGGGCATCAAGATACGCAGTATTTT. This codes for CASSLGASGHQDTQYF.

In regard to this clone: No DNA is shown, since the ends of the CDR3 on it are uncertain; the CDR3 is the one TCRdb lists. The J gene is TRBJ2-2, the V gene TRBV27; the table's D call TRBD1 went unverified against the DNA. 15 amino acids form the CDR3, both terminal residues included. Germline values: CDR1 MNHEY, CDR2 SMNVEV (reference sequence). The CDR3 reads CASSFWRRGTGELFF.

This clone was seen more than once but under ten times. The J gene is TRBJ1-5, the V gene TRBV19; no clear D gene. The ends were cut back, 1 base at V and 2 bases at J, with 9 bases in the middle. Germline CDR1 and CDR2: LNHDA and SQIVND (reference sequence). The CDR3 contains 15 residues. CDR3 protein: CASSIGQDRNQPQHF. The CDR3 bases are TGTGCCAGTAGTATAGGCCAGGATCGCAATCAGCCCCAGCATTTT.

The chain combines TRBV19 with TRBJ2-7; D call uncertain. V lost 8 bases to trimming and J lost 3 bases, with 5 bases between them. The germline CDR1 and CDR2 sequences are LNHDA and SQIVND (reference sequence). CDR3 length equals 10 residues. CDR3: CASRVYEQYF. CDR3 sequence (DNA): TGTGCCAGTCGGGTCTACGAGCAGTACTTC.